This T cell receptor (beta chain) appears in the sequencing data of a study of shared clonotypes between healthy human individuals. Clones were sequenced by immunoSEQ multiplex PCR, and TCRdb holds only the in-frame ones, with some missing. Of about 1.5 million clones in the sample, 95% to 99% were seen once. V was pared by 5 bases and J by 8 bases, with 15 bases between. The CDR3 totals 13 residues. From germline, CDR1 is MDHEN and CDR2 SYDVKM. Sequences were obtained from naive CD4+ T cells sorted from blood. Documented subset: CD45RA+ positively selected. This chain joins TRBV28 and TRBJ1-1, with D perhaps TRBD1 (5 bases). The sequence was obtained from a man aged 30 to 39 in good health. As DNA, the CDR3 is TGTGCCAGCAGTCCAAGGCCGGGGCCCGAAGCTTTCTTT. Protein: CASSPRPGPEAFF.